The entry below describes one TCR beta chain. One junction end does not reproduce the germline sequence, and a read error may be involved. The data were obtained in a study of type 1 and type 2 diabetes patients. The CDR3 consists of 11 residues. Germline loops: CDR1 SGHDT, CDR2 YYEEEE. All diabetic donors were classified as either type 1 or type 2 diabetes. Genomic DNA was the PCR template. Amplification of the beta chain CDR3 used 30 forward and 13 reverse multiplex primers. TCRdb independently ran MiXCR on the multiplex PCR reads; one entry per CDR3 protein. The sample lists around 300,000 distinct CDR3 sequences; approximately 50% were seen once.

The chain recombines TRBV5-6 with TRBJ2-3; D unclear. Sequencing used peripheral blood mononuclear cells (PBMCs). This TCR came from a man between 18 and 35 years old with type 2 diabetes. The CDR3 DNA follows: TGTGCCAGCGGCTTCGGAGATACGCAGTATTTT. Translation gives CASGFGDTQYF.